The clone carrying this T cell receptor (beta chain) was observed a single time. These data are taken from a study of blood T cell repertoires in COVID-19. Study information: T cells, B-cell-depleted T cells, or PBMCs provided the cDNA or gDNA that served as material.

CDR3 length: 17 residues. The V gene lost 3 bases and the J gene lost 7 bases, with 21 bases spanning the gap. From germline, CDR1 is LGHNT and CDR2 FRNRAP. Individuals aged about 18 to 100 years were recruited from 24 US areas. Recovered Cohort 3 donors showed two negative PCRs, clearance, or symptom resolution. Study processing details: Researchers report that nucleated cell counts were estimated from reference gene primer amplification. The protocol was immunoSEQ multiplex PCR, while the TCRdb copy is restricted to in-frame clones and leaves out a portion. The V and J calls and clone size were taken over from that table, and D and trimming were inferred from the DNA. The table shows some 420,000 clones, with over 75% occurring only once.

The TCR was taken from a man in his thirties or forties who had recovered from COVID-19. Material: PBMCs or T cells enriched from blood (not recorded which). This chain uses TRBV12-5 with TRBJ1-4; D remains unclear. The CDR3 DNA reads as TGTGCTAGTGGTTTAGGGCCTGGTTGGGGTAGCGGTGAAAAACTGTTTTTT. Translation gives CASGLGPGWGSGEKLFF.